The 10 T cell receptor beta chains in this list originate from one sample, sequenced in a study of T cell changes during pregnancy in multiple sclerosis (dated by TCRdb to 2018 to 2020). The receptor library was made with the immunoSEQ multiplex PCR assay. The table comes from immuneACCESS by way of TCRdb, which keeps in-frame sequences with V and J called. Part of the clones is missing from these tables; in studies checked, under half for an unresolved V gene and the rest for unknown reasons. This sample lists tens of thousands of clones; over 85% were detected once. Roughly 1.1% of the sample lies in the top ten. The specimen comprised peripheral blood, sampled in the third trimester of pregnancy. These receptor sequences come from a female donor with multiple sclerosis, enrolled in a pregnancy study.

The chain carries TRBV7-2 and TRBJ1-3; no definite D call. Trimming removed 5 bases from V and 11 bases from J, with 16 bases in between. The germline CDR1 and CDR2 sequences are SGHTA and FQGNSA. CDR3 length: 13 residues. The CDR3 region has the DNA TGTGCCAGCAGCCCCTCCTCCGGGGAGGCCATATATTTT. Translated, it gives CASSPSSGEAIYF.

This chain's CDR3 is CASSIGRALSSEAFF. CDR3 nucleotides: TGTGCCAGTAGTATAGGCAGGGCCCTCTCCTCTGAAGCTTTCTTT. The J gene is TRBJ1-1, the V gene TRBV19; tentative D call: TRBD1 (5 bases). V lost 1 base to trimming and J lost 6 bases, with 15 bases between them. In germline, CDR1 is LNHDA, CDR2 SQIVND (reference sequence). This CDR3 contains 15 residues. Together with reference TRBV19 and TRBJ1-1, the CDR3 gives the full variable domain: DGGITQSPKYLFRKEGQNVTLSCEQNLNHDAMYWYRQDPGQGLRLIYYSQIVNDFQKGDIAEGYSVSREKKESFPLTVTSAQKNPTAFYLCASSIGRALSSEAFFGQGTRLTVV.

This rearrangement joins TRBV10-3 to TRBJ2-3; 9 bases align to TRBD1. CDR1 is ENHRY, CDR2 SYGVKD, per germline. This CDR3 region has 14 residues. V trimming: 7 bases; J trimming: 4 bases; junction bases outside the gene matches: 6. The CDR3 region has the DNA TGTGCCATCAACCAACGGACAGGGGCAGATACGCAGTATTTT. Protein product: CAINQRTGADTQYF.

The rearrangement uses TRBV19 and TRBJ1-5; no definite D call. Germline CDR1 and CDR2: LNHDA and SQIVND (reference sequence). The ends were cut back, 3 bases at V and 2 bases at J, with 11 bases in the middle. The CDR3 has 15 amino acids. The CDR3 nucleotides are TGTGCCAGTAGTATTGAGATTGTTGGCAATCAGCCCCAGCATTTT. It is translated as CASSIEIVGNQPQHF.

The rearrangement links TRBV2 to TRBJ2-5; 12 nucleotides agree with TRBD1. The J segment lost 5 bases and the V segment lost 7 bases, leaving 8 bases of the junction unmatched. Germline lookup yields CDR1 SNHLY and CDR2 FYNNEI. The CDR3 covers 15 residues. DNA of the CDR3: TGTGCCAGCAACTGGGACAGGGGGCGAACTGAGACCCAGTACTTC. Protein sequence: CASNWDRGRTETQYF.

This clone was observed many times. This chain connects TRBV10-1 to TRBJ2-5, with 12 nucleotides matching TRBD2. Trimming removed 0 bases from V and 5 bases from J; junction bases left unmatched: 4. Germline V gives CDR1 WNHNN, CDR2 SYGVQD (reference sequence). The CDR3 covers 16 residues. CDR3 coding DNA: TGCGCCAGCAGTGAGTCGTATCTAGCGGGAGGGGAGACCCAGTACTTC. Its protein product is CASSESYLAGGETQYF.

The rearrangement joins TRBV19 to TRBJ1-1; TRBD1 matches at 7 bases. V trimming: 7 bases; J trimming: 8 bases; junction bases outside the gene matches: 7. The CDR3 is made up of 12 amino acids. Germline CDR1 and CDR2: LNHDA and SQIVND (reference sequence). CDR3 loop: CASTGTVKEAFF. The DNA of the CDR3 is TGTGCCAGTACCGGGACAGTGAAAGAAGCTTTCTTT.

The chain carries TRBV18 and TRBJ1-1; 7 bases align to TRBD1. J was trimmed by 10 bases and V by 3 bases; bases with no gene match: 5. The CDR3 spans 12 residues. Germline V lookup: CDR1 KGHSH, CDR2 LQKENI. The CDR3 loop is CASSPGQRLAFF. The DNA of the CDR3 is TGTGCCAGCTCACCGGGACAGAGGTTAGCTTTCTTT.

This chain joins TRBV19 and TRBJ2-2, with 10 bases identical to TRBD2. With 3 bases clipped from V and 1 base from J, the junction kept 2 bases outside the gene matches. From germline, CDR1 is LNHDA and CDR2 SQIVND (reference sequence). CDR3 length: 16 residues. The CDR3 coding sequence is TGTGCCAGTAGTATTATAGCGGGAGGGAACACCGGGGAGCTGTTTTTT. Its protein is CASSIIAGGNTGELFF.

As DNA, the CDR3 is TGCGCCAGCAGACCCCGGACTAGCGGGAGGGCCGAACCCGAGCAGTACTTC. Its protein product is CASRPRTSGRAEPEQYF. The V gene is TRBV5-1, the J gene TRBJ2-7; 15 bases agree with TRBD2. The CDR3 spans 17 residues. J was trimmed by 6 bases and V by 5 bases; bases with no gene match: 12. Germline V gene sequence: CDR1 SGHRS, CDR2 YFSETQ.